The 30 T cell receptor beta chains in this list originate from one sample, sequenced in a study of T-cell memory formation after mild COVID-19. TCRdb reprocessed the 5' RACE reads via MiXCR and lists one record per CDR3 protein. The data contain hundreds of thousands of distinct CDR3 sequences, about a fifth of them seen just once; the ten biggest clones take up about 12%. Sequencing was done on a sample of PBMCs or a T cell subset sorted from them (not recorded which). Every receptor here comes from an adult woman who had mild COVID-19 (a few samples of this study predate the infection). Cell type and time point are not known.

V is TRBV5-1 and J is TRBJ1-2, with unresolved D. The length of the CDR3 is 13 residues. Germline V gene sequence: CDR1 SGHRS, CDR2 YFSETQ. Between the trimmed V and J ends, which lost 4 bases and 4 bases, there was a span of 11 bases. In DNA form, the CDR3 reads TGCGCCAGCAGCACCACGGGAGGCTATGGCTACACCTTC. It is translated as CASSTTGGYGYTF.

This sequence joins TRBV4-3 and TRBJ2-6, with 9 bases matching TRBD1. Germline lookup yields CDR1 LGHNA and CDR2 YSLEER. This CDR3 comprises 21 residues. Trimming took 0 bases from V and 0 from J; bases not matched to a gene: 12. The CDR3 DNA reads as TGCGCCAGCAGCCAAGATTATCGGACAGGGGCTCAACGCTCTGGGGCCAACGTCCTGACTTTC. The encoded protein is CASSQDYRTGAQRSGANVLTF.

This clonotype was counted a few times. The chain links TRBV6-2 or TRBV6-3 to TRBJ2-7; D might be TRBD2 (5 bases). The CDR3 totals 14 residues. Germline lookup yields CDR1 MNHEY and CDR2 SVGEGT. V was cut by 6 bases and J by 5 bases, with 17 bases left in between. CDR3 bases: TGTGCCAGCAGAAATACGGGCACCGGGAACGAGCAGTACTTC. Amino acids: CASRNTGTGNEQYF.

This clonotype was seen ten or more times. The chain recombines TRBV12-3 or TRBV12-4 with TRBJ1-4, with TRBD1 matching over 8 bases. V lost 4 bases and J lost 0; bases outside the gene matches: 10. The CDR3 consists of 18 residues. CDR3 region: CASSSPRTGPTTNEKLFF. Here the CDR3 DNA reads TGTGCCAGCAGTTCGCCTCGGACAGGGCCGACAACTAATGAAAAACTGTTTTTT.

As DNA, the CDR3 is TGTGCCAGCAGCTTAGCCGTGGACACTGAAGCTTTCTTT. Residues: CASSLAVDTEAFF. V and J are TRBV7-9 and TRBJ1-1, with unresolved D. The CDR3 spans 13 residues. The germline V gene encodes CDR1 SEHNR and CDR2 FQNEAQ (reference sequence). With 0 bases removed from V and 3 bases from J, the gap between germline ends came to 5 bases.

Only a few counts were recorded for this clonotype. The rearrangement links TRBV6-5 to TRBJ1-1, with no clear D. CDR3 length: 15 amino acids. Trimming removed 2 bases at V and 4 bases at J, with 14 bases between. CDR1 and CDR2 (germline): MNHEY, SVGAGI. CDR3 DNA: TGTGCCAGCAGTTACGGCGTGCGTTTGGGCACTGAAGCTTTCTTT. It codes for CASSYGVRLGTEAFF.

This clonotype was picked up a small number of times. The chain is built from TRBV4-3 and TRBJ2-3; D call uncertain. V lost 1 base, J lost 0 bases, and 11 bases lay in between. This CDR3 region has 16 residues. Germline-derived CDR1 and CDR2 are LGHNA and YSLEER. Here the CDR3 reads CASSQGGSLSTDTQYF. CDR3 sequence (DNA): TGCGCCAGCAGCCAAGGTGGCAGCCTCAGCACAGATACGCAGTATTTT.

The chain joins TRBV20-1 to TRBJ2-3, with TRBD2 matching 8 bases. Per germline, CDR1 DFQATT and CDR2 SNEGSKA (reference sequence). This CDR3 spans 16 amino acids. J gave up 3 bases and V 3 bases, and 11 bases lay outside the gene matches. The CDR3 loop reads CSARRGSGSRTDTQYF. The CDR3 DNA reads TGCAGTGCTAGGAGGGGGAGCGGGAGTAGGACAGATACGCAGTATTTT.

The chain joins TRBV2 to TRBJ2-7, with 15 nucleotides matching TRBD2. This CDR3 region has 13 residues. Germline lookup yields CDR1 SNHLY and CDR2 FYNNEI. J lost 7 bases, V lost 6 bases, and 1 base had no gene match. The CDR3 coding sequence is TGTGCCAGCAGGGGACTAGCGGGAGGTGAGCAGTACTTC. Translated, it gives CASRGLAGGEQYF.

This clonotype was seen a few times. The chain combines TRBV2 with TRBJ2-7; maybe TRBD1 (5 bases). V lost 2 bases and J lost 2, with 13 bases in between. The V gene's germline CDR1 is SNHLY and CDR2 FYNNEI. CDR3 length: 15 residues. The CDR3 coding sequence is TGTGCCAGCAGTGAATCTAGGACACCCACCTACGAGCAGTACTTC. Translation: CASSESRTPTYEQYF.

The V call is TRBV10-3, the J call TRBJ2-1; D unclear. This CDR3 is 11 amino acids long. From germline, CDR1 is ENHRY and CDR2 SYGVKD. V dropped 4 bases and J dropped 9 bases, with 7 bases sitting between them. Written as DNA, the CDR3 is TGTGCCATCAGTGCCCCTCCTGAGCAGTTCTTC. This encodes CAISAPPEQFF.

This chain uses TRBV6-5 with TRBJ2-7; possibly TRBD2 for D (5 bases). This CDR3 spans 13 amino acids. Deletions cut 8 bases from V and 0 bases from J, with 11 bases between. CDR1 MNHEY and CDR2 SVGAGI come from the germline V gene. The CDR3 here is CASWRSNSYEQYF. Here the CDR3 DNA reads TGTGCCAGCTGGAGGTCAAACTCCTACGAGCAGTACTTC.

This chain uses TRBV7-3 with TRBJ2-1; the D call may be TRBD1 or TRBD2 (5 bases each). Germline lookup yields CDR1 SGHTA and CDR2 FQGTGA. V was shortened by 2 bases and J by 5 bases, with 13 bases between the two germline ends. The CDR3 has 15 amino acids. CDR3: CASSLDLGAHNEQFF. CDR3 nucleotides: TGTGCCAGCAGCTTAGATCTCGGGGCGCACAATGAGCAGTTCTTC.

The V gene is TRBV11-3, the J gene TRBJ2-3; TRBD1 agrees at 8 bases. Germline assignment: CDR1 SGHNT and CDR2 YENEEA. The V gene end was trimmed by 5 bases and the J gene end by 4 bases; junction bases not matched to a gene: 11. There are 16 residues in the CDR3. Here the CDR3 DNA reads TGTGCCAGCAGCGCCCGGGACAGGACAAAACCAGATACGCAGTATTTT. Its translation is CASSARDRTKPDTQYF.

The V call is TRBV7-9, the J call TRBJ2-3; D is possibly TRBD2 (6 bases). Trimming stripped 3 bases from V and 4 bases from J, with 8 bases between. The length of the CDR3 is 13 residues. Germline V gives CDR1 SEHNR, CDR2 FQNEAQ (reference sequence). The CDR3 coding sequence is TGTGCCAGCAGCTTGTCTAGCGCAGATACGCAGTATTTT. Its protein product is CASSLSSADTQYF.

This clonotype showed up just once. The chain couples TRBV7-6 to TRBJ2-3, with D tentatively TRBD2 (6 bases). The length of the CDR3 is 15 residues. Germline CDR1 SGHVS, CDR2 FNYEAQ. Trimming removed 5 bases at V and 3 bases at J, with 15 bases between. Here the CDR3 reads CASSKVEGKTDTQYF. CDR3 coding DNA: TGTGCCAGCAGCAAAGTGGAGGGGAAGACAGATACGCAGTATTTT.

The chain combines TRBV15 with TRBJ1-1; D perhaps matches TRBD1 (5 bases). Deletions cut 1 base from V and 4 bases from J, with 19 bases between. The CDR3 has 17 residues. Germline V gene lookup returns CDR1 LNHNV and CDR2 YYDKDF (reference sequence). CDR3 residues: CATSRVPEGVRGTEAFF. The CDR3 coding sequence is TGTGCCACCAGCAGAGTGCCGGAAGGGGTGAGGGGCACTGAAGCTTTCTTT.

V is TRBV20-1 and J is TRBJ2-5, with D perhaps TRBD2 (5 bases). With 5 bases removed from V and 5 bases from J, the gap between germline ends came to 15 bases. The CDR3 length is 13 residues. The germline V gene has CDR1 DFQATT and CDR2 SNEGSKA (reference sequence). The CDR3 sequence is CSASVGGSETQYF. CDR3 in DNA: TGCAGTGCTTCCGTTGGCGGGTCTGAGACCCAGTACTTC.

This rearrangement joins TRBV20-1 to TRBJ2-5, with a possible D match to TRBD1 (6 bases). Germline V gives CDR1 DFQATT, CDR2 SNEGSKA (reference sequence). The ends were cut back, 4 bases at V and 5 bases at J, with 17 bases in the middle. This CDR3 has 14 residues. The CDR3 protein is CSATSGTWQETQYF. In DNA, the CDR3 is TGCAGTGCTACCTCCGGGACATGGCAGGAGACCCAGTACTTC.

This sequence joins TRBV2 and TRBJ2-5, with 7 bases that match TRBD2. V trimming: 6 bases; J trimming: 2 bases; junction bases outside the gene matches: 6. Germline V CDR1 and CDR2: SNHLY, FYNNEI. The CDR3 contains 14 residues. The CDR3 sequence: CASSNTGGQETQYF. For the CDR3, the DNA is TGTGCCAGCAGCAACACGGGGGGACAAGAGACCCAGTACTTC.

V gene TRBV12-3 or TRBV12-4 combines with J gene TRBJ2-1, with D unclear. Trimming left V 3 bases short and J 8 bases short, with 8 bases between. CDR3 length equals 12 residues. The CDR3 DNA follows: TGTGCCAGCAGTTTCCCTGGGGATGAGCAGTTCTTC. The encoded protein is CASSFPGDEQFF.

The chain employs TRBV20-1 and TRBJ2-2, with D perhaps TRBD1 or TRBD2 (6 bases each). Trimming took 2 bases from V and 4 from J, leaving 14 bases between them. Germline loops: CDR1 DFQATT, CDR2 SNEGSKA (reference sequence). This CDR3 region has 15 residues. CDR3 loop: CSARRDNGGTGELFF. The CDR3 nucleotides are TGCAGTGCTAGACGGGACAACGGGGGCACCGGGGAGCTGTTTTTT.

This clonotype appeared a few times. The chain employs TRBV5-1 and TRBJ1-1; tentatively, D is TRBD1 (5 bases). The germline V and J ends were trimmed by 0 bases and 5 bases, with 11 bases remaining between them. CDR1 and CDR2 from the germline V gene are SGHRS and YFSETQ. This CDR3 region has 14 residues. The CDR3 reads CASSLGGGLTEAFF. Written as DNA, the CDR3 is TGCGCCAGCAGCTTGGGCGGGGGATTAACTGAAGCTTTCTTT.

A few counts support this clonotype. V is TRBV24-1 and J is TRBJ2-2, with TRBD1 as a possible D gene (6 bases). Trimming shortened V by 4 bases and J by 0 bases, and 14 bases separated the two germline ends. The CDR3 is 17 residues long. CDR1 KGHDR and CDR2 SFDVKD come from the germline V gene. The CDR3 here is CATSETTGYTNTGELFF. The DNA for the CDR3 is TGTGCCACCAGTGAAACGACAGGATATACGAACACCGGGGAGCTGTTTTTT.

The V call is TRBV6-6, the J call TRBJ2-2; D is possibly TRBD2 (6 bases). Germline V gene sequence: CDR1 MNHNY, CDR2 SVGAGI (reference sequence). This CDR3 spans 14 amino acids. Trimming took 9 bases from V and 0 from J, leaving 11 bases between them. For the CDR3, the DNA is TGTGCCAGTCTGGGACTTTCGAACACCGGGGAGCTGTTTTTT. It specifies CASLGLSNTGELFF.

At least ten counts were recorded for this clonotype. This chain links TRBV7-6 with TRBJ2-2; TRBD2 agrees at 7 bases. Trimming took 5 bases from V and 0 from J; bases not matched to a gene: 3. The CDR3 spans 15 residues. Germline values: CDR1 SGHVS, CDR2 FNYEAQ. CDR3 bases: TGTGCCAGCAGCCCGACTAGCCCGAACACCGGGGAGCTGTTTTTT. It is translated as CASSPTSPNTGELFF.

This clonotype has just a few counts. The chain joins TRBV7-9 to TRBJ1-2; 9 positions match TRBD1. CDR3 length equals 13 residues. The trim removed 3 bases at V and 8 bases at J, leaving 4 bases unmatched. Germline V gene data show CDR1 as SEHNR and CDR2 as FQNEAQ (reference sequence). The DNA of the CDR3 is TGTGCCAGCAGCTTTGGACAGGGGCAGGGCTACACCTTC. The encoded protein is CASSFGQGQGYTF.

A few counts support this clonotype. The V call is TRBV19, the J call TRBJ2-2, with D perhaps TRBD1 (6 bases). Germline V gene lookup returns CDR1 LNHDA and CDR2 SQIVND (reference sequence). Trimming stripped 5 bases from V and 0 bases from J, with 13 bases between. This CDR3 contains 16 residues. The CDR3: CASSQDRTTNTGELFF. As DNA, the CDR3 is TGTGCCAGTAGTCAGGACAGAACCACGAACACCGGGGAGCTGTTTTTT. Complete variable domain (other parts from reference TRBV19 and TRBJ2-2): DGGITQSPKYLFRKEGQNVTLSCEQNLNHDAMYWYRQDPGQGLRLIYYSQIVNDFQKGDIAEGYSVSREKKESFPLTVTSAQKNPTAFYLCASSQDRTTNTGELFFGEGSRLTVL.

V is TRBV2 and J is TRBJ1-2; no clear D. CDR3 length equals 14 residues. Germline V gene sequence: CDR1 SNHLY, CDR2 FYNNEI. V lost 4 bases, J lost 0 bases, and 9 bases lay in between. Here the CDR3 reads CASSGRITNYGYTF. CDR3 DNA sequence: TGTGCCAGCAGTGGCAGGATTACTAACTATGGCTACACCTTC.

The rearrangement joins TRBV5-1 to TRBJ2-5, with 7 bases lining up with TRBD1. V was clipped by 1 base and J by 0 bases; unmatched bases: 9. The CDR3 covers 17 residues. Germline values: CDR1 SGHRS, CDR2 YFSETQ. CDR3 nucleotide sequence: TGCGCCAGCAGCTTGTCAGGGGGATCCATTAACCAAGAGACCCAGTACTTC. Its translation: CASSLSGGSINQETQYF. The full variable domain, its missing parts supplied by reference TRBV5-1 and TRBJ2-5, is KAGVTQTPRYLIKTRGQQVTLSCSPISGHRSVSWYQQTPGQGLQFLFEYFSETQRNKGNFPGRFSGRQFSNSRSEMNVSTLELGDSALYLCASSLSGGSINQETQYFGPGTRLLVL.